The 13 T cell receptor beta chains below were found in one sample sequenced in a study of blood T cell repertoires in COVID-19. TCRdb's copy holds only in-frame clones and misses some; the assay was immunoSEQ multiplex PCR. Of approximately 250,000 clones in the sample, about 89% were seen once. Sequencing was carried out using peripheral blood. The receptor source for this set is a woman aged 60 to 75 who had recovered from COVID-19.

This rearrangement joins TRBV6-2 or TRBV6-3 to TRBJ2-3; D perhaps matches TRBD2 (6 bases). CDR3 length equals 13 residues. Looked up from germline, CDR1 is MNHEY and CDR2 is SVGEGT. With 5 bases removed from V and 3 bases from J, the gap between germline ends came to 9 bases. The chain's CDR3 is CASSGGFTDTQYF. As DNA, the CDR3 is TGTGCCAGCAGTGGGGGGTTTACAGATACGCAGTATTTT.

The V and J genes are TRBV7-3 and TRBJ1-1; D unresolved. Deletions cut 1 base from V and 2 bases from J, with 11 bases between. The CDR3 length is 15 residues. Germline assignment: CDR1 SGHTA and CDR2 FQGTGA. DNA of the CDR3: TGTGCCAGCAGCTTAATGGGCGGAGGAAACACTGAAGCTTTCTTT. It encodes CASSLMGGGNTEAFF.

This clone has a single count. The chain couples TRBV7-2 to TRBJ2-3; 8 nucleotides agree with TRBD2. From germline, CDR1 is SGHTA and CDR2 FQGNSA. Unmatched junction bases numbered 10, after V lost 5 bases and J lost 6 bases. The CDR3 sequence is 15 residues long. DNA of the CDR3: TGTGCCAGCAGCCCGGGGGGGCGGCTCTTGGATACGCAGTATTTT. Translating it yields CASSPGGRLLDTQYF.

The chain links TRBV3-1 (or the pseudogene TRBV3-2) to TRBJ2-3, with D maybe TRBD2 (6 bases). CDR1 and CDR2 (germline): LGHDT, YNNKEL (reference sequence). Trimming took 7 bases from V and 6 from J, leaving 23 bases between them. This CDR3 has 16 amino acids. CDR3 in amino acids: CASTDLGGVIPDTQYF. The CDR3, as DNA: TGTGCCAGCACCGATCTGGGAGGCGTCATTCCGGATACGCAGTATTTT.

Only a few counts were recorded for this clone. V and J are TRBV10-3 and TRBJ1-4; D is possibly TRBD1 (5 bases). This CDR3 is 15 amino acids long. V lost 10 bases to trimming and J lost 1 base, with 16 bases between them. CDR1 is ENHRY, CDR2 SYGVKD, per germline. In nucleotides, the CDR3 is TGTGCCACCCAACTTGGAAGGGGAACTAATGAAAAACTGTTTTTT. The encoded protein is CATQLGRGTNEKLFF.

This clone has a single count. The V and J genes are TRBV28 and TRBJ2-1; TRBD2 is a possible D gene (5 bases). V was shortened by 7 bases and J by 3 bases, with 22 bases between the two germline ends. The CDR3 is made up of 17 amino acids. Germline lookup yields CDR1 MDHEN and CDR2 SYDVKM. CDR3 sequence: CASTSAIFAGYYNEQFF. CDR3 DNA: TGTGCCAGCACCTCCGCAATCTTTGCGGGCTACTACAATGAGCAGTTCTTC.

This clone was found a few times. The V call is TRBV7-2, the J call TRBJ1-1; D gene ambiguous. The CDR3 spans 13 residues. Deletions cut 5 bases from V and 4 bases from J, with 11 bases between. Germline V CDR1 and CDR2: SGHTA, FQGNSA. CDR3 bases: TGTGCCAGCAGCCCCCCCCGGGTCACTGAAGCTTTCTTT. This sequence encodes CASSPPRVTEAFF.

The chain uses TRBV7-6 and TRBJ2-2; TRBD2 matches at 10 bases. V shed 5 bases, J shed 4 bases, and the junction held 13 bases outside the gene matches. The CDR3 has 18 residues. Germline loops: CDR1 SGHVS, CDR2 FNYEAQ. The CDR3 coding sequence is TGTGCCAGCAGCCCCAGAGGGGAAGCGGGGGGGTTCACCGGGGAGCTGTTTTTT. Translating it yields CASSPRGEAGGFTGELFF.

The chain has TRBV5-1 and TRBJ2-7, with 7 bases matching TRBD2. The CDR3 extends over 15 amino acids. With 0 bases clipped from V and 2 bases from J, the junction kept 5 bases outside the gene matches. Germline-derived CDR1 and CDR2 are SGHRS and YFSETQ. CDR3 in DNA: TGCGCCAGCAGCTTGGGTGGGGGGGACCCCTACGAGCAGTACTTC. Translating gives CASSLGGGDPYEQYF.

The V gene is TRBV7-2, the J gene TRBJ2-1, with no clear D. The CDR3 extends over 16 amino acids. CDR1 SGHTA and CDR2 FQGNSA come from the germline V gene. V was trimmed by 2 bases and J by 1 base, leaving 12 bases between them. The CDR3 region is CASSLILALSYNEQFF. The CDR3 DNA sequence: TGTGCCAGCAGCTTAATACTCGCGTTATCCTACAATGAGCAGTTCTTC. The whole variable domain, filled in from reference TRBV7-2 and TRBJ2-1, reads GAGVSQSPSNKVTEKGKDVELRCDPISGHTALYWYRQSLGQGLEFLIYFQGNSAPDKSGLPSDRFSAERTGGSVSTLTIQRTQQEDSAVYLCASSLILALSYNEQFFGPGTRLTVL.

V gene TRBV3-1 (or the pseudogene TRBV3-2) combines with J gene TRBJ2-1, with 7 bases fitting TRBD2. Germline V gene data show CDR1 as LGHDT and CDR2 as YNNKEL (reference sequence). The ends lost 1 base at V and 1 base at J; junction bases unmatched: 4. The CDR3 spans 16 residues. The CDR3 nucleotides are TGTGCCAGCAGCCAAGGACTAGCCACTTCCTACAATGAGCAGTTCTTC. It specifies CASSQGLATSYNEQFF.

The gene calls are TRBV6-6 and TRBJ2-7; TRBD2 matches 8 bases. Trimming took 5 bases from V and 4 from J; bases not matched to a gene: 10. Germline-derived CDR1 and CDR2 are MNHNY and SVGAGI (reference sequence). The CDR3 is made up of 15 amino acids. The CDR3 spells CASSGGGTAGYEQYF. CDR3 DNA sequence: TGTGCCAGCAGTGGCGGGGGGACTGCGGGATACGAGCAGTACTTC.

V and J are TRBV28 and TRBJ2-5, with 10 bases identical to TRBD1. With 4 bases clipped from V and 5 bases from J, the junction kept 7 bases outside the gene matches. This CDR3 region has 15 residues. Germline V lookup: CDR1 MDHEN, CDR2 SYDVKM. CDR3 DNA: TGTGCCAGCAGTTCCGGGACAGGGGTCCGGGAGACCCAGTACTTC. Translation gives CASSSGTGVRETQYF.